What follows describes a single T cell receptor (beta chain). Its matching antigen is unknown. These data are taken from a study of cytomegalovirus exposure and HLA in healthy donors. Study results and limitations: A few chains linked to CMV were shown in vitro to be specific for CMV antigens.

The V end lost 3 bases, the J end lost 4 bases, and 2 bases lay between the germline ends. The CDR3 spans 11 residues. Per the germline V gene, CDR1 is SGHTA and CDR2 is FQGNSA. This table comes from immunoSEQ multiplex PCR, and its TCRdb copy is limited to in-frame clones, with some not included. The top ten clones hold roughly 3.2% of a sample with tens of thousands of clones, roughly 93% of them seen once. The chain uses TRBV7-2 and TRBJ2-3; D is uncertain. Material: PBMCs. The receptor was derived from a woman aged 18-35 years in good health and CMV-seropositive. The CDR3 loop is CASSFADTQYF. The CDR3 nucleotides read TGTGCCAGCAGCTTCGCAGATACGCAGTATTTT.